This T cell receptor beta chain was retrieved from a study of T cells in narcolepsy. Across the whole study: Enrolled donors included narcolepsy type 1 or type 2 patients and healthy controls. Notes on the study in general: Comparing one patient's CSF and blood CD4+ clonotypes highlighted HCRT- and TRIB2-specific autoreactive clonotypes. Healthy controls reportedly lacked the autoreactive clonotypes serially found in patients' blood.

Repertoires were generated with immunoSEQ multiplex PCR, while TCRdb's copy carries only in-frame clones and drops some. The repertoire has about 27,000 clones, 84% of them found once; the top ten carry approximately 1.2%. Notes on this clone: Its antigen is currently unknown.

Sequencing input: CD45RA- memory CD4+ T cells from PBMCs. The TCR sequence derives from a human donor with narcolepsy.

CDR3 sequence (DNA): TGTGCCAGCAGCTTGGCGGGGGTCCGGCTTGAGCAGTTCTTC. Its protein is CASSLAGVRLEQFF. The chain joins TRBV7-2 to TRBJ2-1; TRBD2 matches 7 bases. CDR1 and CDR2 from the germline V gene are SGHTA and FQGNSA. Trimming at V came to 3 bases and at J to 9 bases, leaving 8 bases not matched to a gene. The CDR3 covers 14 residues.